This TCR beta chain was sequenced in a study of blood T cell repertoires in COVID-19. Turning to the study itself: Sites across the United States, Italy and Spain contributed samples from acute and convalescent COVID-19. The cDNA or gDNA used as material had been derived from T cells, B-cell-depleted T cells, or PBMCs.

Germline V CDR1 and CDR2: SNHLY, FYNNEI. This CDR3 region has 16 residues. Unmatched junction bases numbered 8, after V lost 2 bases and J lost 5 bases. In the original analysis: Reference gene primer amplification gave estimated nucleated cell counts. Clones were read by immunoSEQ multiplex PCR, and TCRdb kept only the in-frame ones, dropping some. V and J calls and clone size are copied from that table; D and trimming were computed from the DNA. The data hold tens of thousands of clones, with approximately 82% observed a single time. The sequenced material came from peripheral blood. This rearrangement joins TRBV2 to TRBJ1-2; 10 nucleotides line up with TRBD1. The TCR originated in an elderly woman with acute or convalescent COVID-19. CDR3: CASSEMGGQGIYGYTF. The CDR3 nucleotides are TGTGCCAGCAGTGAAATGGGGGGACAGGGGATATATGGCTACACCTTC.